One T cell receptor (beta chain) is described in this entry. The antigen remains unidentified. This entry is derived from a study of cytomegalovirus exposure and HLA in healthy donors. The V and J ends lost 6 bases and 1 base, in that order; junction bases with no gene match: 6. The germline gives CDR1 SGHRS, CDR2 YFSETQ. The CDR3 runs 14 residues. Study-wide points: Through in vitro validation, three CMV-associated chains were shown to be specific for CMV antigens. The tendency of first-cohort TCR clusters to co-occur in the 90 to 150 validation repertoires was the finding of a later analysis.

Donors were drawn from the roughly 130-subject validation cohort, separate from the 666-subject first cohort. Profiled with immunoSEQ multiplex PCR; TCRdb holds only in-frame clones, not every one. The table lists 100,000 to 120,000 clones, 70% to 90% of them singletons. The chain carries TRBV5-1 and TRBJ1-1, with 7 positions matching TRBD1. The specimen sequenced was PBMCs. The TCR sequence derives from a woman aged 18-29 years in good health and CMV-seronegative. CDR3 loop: CASTGTVSNTEAFF. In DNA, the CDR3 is TGCGCCAGCACCGGGACAGTCTCGAACACTGAAGCTTTCTTT.